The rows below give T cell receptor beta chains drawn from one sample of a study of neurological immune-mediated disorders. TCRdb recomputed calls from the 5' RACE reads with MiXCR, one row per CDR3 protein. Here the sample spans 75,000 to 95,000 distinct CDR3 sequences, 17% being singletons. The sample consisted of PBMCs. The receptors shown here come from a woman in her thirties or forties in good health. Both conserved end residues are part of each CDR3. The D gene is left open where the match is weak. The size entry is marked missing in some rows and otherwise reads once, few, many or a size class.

CASSRGGSYNEQFF,TGTGCCAGCAGTCGCGGGGGCTCCTACAATGAGCAGTTCTTC,TRBD2,TRBJ2-1,TRBV12-3/TRBV12-4,few
CASSLTSGGAFGNEQFF,TGCGCCAGCAGTTTGACTAGCGGGGGGGCCTTTGGCAATGAGCAGTTCTTC,TRBD2,TRBJ2-1,TRBV5-1,many
CASSRGQGRGEAFF,TGTGCCAGCAGCAGAGGACAGGGGCGCGGTGAAGCTTTCTTT,TRBD1,TRBJ1-1,TRBV3-1,many
CSIPSNTEAFF,TGCAGCATTCCCTCAAACACTGAAGCTTTCTTT,.,TRBJ1-1,TRBV29-1,.
CSARDFRRNYGYTF,TGCAGTGCTAGAGATTTTCGACGTAACTATGGCTACACCTTC,.,TRBJ1-2,TRBV20-1,many
CASSWITNEKLFF,TGTGCCAGCAGCTGGATTACTAATGAAAAACTGTTTTTT,.,TRBJ1-4,TRBV28,many
CASSFLPGQGFSGANVLTF,TGTGCCAGCAGCTTTCTTCCGGGACAGGGGTTTTCTGGGGCCAACGTCCTGACTTTC,TRBD1,TRBJ2-6,TRBV7-8,.
CASSPTGVSSGANVLTFGAGELFF,.,.,TRBJ2-2,TRBV5-1,.
CSVVSSGDQQFF,TGCAGCGTTGTATCCAGCGGGGATCAGCAGTTCTTC,TRBD2,TRBJ2-1,TRBV29-1,many
CASSTGLVETQYF,TGTGCCAGCAGTACGGGACTCGTGGAGACCCAGTACTTC,.,TRBJ2-5,TRBV2,many
CSVSGVTNEKLFF,TGCAGTGTATCAGGGGTAACTAATGAAAAACTGTTTTTT,.,TRBJ1-4,TRBV20-1,.
CSAPSQNTRDEKLFF,TGCAGTGCGCCTTCCCAGAATACCCGCGATGAAAAACTGTTTTTT,.,TRBJ1-4,TRBV20-1,.
CVSSQDHHSYEQYF,TGTGTCAGCAGCCAAGATCATCACTCCTACGAGCAGTACTTC,.,TRBJ2-7,TRBV3-1,once
CASVGPGGAGQPQHF,TGTGCCAGCGTGGGTCCCGGCGGGGCTGGTCAGCCCCAGCATTTT,.,TRBJ1-5,TRBV2,many
CASSPPSGNTDTQYF,TGTGCCAGCAGTCCCCCTAGCGGAAACACAGATACGCAGTATTTT,TRBD2,TRBJ2-3,TRBV25-1,many
CASSVAGGGGKDNEQFF,TGTGCCAGCAGCGTAGCGGGGGGCGGGGGGAAGGACAATGAGCAGTTCTTC,TRBD2,TRBJ2-1,TRBV9,.
CASSLARLAGGQQYF,TGTGCCAGCAGCTTAGCGAGGCTAGCGGGGGGGCAGCAGTACTTC,TRBD2,TRBJ2-7,TRBV7-2,many
CASRMGMNTEAFF,TGCGCCAGCAGGATGGGGATGAACACTGAAGCTTTCTTT,.,TRBJ1-1,TRBV5-1,many
CASSQGWPGGAGDEQFF,TGTGCCAGCAGCCAAGGCTGGCCGGGGGGGGCTGGCGATGAGCAGTTCTTC,TRBD2,TRBJ2-1,TRBV4-2,many
CSSGGAEETQYF,TGCAGTAGCGGGGGGGCCGAAGAGACCCAGTACTTC,TRBD2,TRBJ2-5,TRBV20-1,many
CASSGYWDGLNTEAFF,TGTGCCAGCAGTGGATATTGGGACGGACTAAACACTGAAGCTTTCTTT,.,TRBJ1-1,TRBV6-1,many
CASSATGGGRDTGELFF,TGTGCCAGCAGTGCCACGGGGGGAGGGAGGGACACCGGGGAGCTGTTTTTT,TRBD2,TRBJ2-2,TRBV27,many
CASSLPDGANYGYTF,TGTGCCAGCAGCTTACCGGACGGAGCTAACTATGGCTACACCTTC,.,TRBJ1-2,TRBV7-2,.
CAISAANEQFF,TGTGCCATCAGTGCGGCCAATGAGCAGTTCTTC,.,TRBJ2-1,TRBV10-3,few
CASSPLAGANNEQFF,TGTGCCAGCTCACCCCTAGCGGGGGCCAACAATGAGCAGTTCTTC,TRBD2,TRBJ2-1,TRBV18,.
CSAATGQPGNTIYF,TGCAGTGCTGCCACGGGACAACCTGGAAACACCATATATTTT,.,TRBJ1-3,TRBV20-1,.
CSARAFVGVGAFF,TGCAGTGCTAGAGCCTTCGTAGGGGTGGGAGCTTTCTTT,.,TRBJ1-1,TRBV20-1,few
CASSWGERGRADTQYF,TGCGCCAGCAGCTGGGGCGAACGGGGGAGGGCAGATACGCAGTATTTT,TRBD2,TRBJ2-3,TRBV5-1,many
CATSSGGAVDTQYF,TGTGCCACCAGTAGCGGGGGGGCCGTAGATACGCAGTATTTT,TRBD2,TRBJ2-3,TRBV24-1,.
CASSLGLTNTGELFF,TGCGCCAGCAGCTTGGGGCTAACGAACACCGGGGAGCTGTTTTTT,.,TRBJ2-2,TRBV5-1,many
CASSLRYDSSDTQYF,TGTGCCAGCAGCCTAAGATACGACAGTTCAGATACGCAGTATTTT,.,TRBJ2-3,TRBV3-1,many
CASSPVSSTDTQYF,TGTGCCAGCAGCCCAGTCTCTAGCACAGATACGCAGTATTTT,.,TRBJ2-3,TRBV5-6,.
CASSFTQTLEAFF,TGTGCCAGCAGCTTTACGCAGACCCTTGAAGCTTTCTTT,.,TRBJ1-1,TRBV7-3,many
CASSEQPLDRVDYGYTF,TGTGCCAGCAGCGAACAACCCCTCGACAGGGTGGACTATGGCTACACCTTC,TRBD1,TRBJ1-2,TRBV4-2,many
CASSLVGQGGGYTF,TGCGCCAGCAGCTTGGTCGGACAGGGAGGTGGCTACACCTTC,TRBD1,TRBJ1-2,TRBV5-1,many
CSAPMSGKSTDTQYF,TGCAGTGCCCCGATGAGCGGAAAAAGCACAGATACGCAGTATTTT,.,TRBJ2-3,TRBV20-1,.
CASSDSAGGADTQYF,TGTGCCAGCAGTGATTCAGCGGGGGGCGCAGATACGCAGTATTTT,TRBD2,TRBJ2-3,TRBV6-1,medium-sized
CASSLGSGTHF,TGCGCCAGCAGCCTCGGCAGCGGGACACACTTC,.,TRBJ1-2,TRBV5-1,.
CASSLGPPSYNEQFF,TGTGCCAGCAGCTTGGGACCGCCCTCCTACAATGAGCAGTTCTTC,.,TRBJ2-1,TRBV11-2,.
CASSLVEGPDTQYF,TGCGCCAGCAGCTTGGTGGAGGGTCCAGATACGCAGTATTTT,.,TRBJ2-3,TRBV5-1,many
CSVEPGQGWGYTF,TGCAGCGTTGAGCCGGGACAGGGCTGGGGCTACACCTTC,TRBD1,TRBJ1-2,TRBV29-1,.
CASSRTGGNEKLFF,TGTGCCAGCAGCCGAACAGGGGGGAATGAAAAACTGTTTTTT,TRBD1,TRBJ1-4,TRBV7-2,many
CAISARENSPLHF,TGTGCCATCAGTGCAAGGGAAAATTCACCCCTCCACTTT,.,TRBJ1-6,TRBV10-3,many
CASSVGDYSNQPQHF,TGTGCCAGCAGCGTCGGGGATTATAGCAATCAGCCCCAGCATTTT,.,TRBJ1-5,TRBV9,many
CASTRLKNNEQFF,TGTGCCAGCACCAGACTGAAAAACAATGAGCAGTTCTTC,.,TRBJ2-1,TRBV6-5,many
CASSSGGYEQYF,TGTGCCAGCAGTTCGGGGGGCTACGAGCAGTACTTC,TRBD2,TRBJ2-7,TRBV27,.
CASSWKGAYTEAFF,TGTGCCAGCAGTTGGAAGGGGGCTTACACTGAAGCTTTCTTT,TRBD1,TRBJ1-1,TRBV6-5,.
CSANLAPETQYF,TGCAGTGCGAACCTGGCTCCGGAGACCCAGTACTTC,.,TRBJ2-5,TRBV20-1,.
CSAKAGGGPGELFF,TGCAGTGCTAAAGCGGGGGGGGGGCCCGGGGAGCTGTTTTTT,TRBD2,TRBJ2-2,TRBV20-1,many
CASSLDTSFSGANVLTF,TGCGCCAGCAGCTTGGACACCAGCTTCTCTGGGGCCAACGTCCTGACTTTC,.,TRBJ2-6,TRBV5-1,many
CASSFDPTDGAFF,TGTGCCAGCAGCTTTGACCCTACTGACGGAGCTTTCTTT,.,TRBJ1-1,TRBV9,many
CAISLGLAGGSRNNEQFF,TGCGCCATCTCCCTAGGGCTAGCGGGAGGAAGTAGAAACAATGAGCAGTTCTTC,TRBD2,TRBJ2-1,TRBV10-2,.